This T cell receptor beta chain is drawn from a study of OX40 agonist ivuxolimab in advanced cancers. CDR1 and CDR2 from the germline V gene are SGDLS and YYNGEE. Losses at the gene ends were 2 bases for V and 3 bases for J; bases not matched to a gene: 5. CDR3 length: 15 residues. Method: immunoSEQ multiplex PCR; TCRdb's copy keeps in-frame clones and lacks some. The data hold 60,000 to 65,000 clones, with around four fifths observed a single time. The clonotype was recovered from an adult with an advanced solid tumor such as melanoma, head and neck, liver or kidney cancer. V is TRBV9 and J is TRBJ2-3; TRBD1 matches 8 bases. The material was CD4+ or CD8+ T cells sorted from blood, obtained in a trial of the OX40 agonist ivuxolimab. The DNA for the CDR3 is TGTGCCAGCAGCGTTCGGCAGGGGGCAACAGATACGCAGTATTTT. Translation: CASSVRQGATDTQYF.